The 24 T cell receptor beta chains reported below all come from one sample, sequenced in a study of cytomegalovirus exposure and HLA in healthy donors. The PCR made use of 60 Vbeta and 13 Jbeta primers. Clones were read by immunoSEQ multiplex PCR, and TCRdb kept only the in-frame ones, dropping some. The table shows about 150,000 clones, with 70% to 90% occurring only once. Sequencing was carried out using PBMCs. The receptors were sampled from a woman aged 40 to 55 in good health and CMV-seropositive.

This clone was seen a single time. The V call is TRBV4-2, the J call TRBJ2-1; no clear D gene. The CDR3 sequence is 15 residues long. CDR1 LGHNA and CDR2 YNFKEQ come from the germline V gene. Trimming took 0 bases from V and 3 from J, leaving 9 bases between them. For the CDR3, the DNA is TGTGCCAGCAGCCAAGACCCAACGGGCTACAATGAGCAGTTCTTC. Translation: CASSQDPTGYNEQFF.

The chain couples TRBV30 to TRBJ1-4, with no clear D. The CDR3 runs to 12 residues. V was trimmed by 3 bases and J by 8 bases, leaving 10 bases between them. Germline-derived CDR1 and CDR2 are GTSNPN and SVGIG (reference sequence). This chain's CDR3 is CAWSLTEEKLFF. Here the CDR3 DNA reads TGTGCCTGGAGCCTAACAGAGGAAAAACTGTTTTTT. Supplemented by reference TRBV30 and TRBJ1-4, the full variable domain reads SQTIHQWPATLVQPVGSPLSLECTVEGTSNPNLYWYRQAAGRGLQLLFYSVGIGQISSEVPQNLSASRPQDRQFILSSKKLLLSDSGFYLCAWSLTEEKLFFGSGTQLSVL.

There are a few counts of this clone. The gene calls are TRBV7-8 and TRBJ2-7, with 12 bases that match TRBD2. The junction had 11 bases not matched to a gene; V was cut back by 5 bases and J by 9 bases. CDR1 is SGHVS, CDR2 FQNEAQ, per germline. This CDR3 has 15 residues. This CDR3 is CASSPTGTSGSPQYF. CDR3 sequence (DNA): TGTGCCAGCAGCCCGACCGGGACTAGCGGGTCTCCGCAGTACTTC. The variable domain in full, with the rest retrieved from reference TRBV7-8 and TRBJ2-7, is GAGVSQSPRYKVAKRGQDVALRCDPISGHVSLFWYQQALGQGPEFLTYFQNEAQLDKSGLPSDRFFAERPEGSVSTLKIQRTQQEDSAVYLCASSPTGTSGSPQYFGPGTRLTVT.

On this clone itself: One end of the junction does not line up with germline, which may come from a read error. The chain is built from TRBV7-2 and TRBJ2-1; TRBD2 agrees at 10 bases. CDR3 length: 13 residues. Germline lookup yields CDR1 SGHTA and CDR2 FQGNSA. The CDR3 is CASSLESSGRAVF. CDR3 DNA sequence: TGTGCCAGCAGCTTAGAATCGAGCGGGAGGGCAGTCTTC.

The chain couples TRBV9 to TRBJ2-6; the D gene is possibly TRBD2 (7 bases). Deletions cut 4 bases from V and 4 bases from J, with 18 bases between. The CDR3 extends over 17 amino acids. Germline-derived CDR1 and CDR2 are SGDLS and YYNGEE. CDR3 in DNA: TGTGCCAGCAGCCCGATGTTGGGGGGGCCGGGGGCCAACGTCCTGACTTTC. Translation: CASSPMLGGPGANVLTF. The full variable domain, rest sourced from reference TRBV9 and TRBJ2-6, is DSGVTQTPKHLITATGQRVTLRCSPRSGDLSVYWYQQSLDQGLQFLIQYYNGEERAKGNILERFSAQQFPDLHSELNLSSLELGDSALYFCASSPMLGGPGANVLTFGAGSRLTVL.

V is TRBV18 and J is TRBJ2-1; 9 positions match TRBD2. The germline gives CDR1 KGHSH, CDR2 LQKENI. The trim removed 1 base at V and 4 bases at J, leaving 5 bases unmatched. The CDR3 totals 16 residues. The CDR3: CASSPRASGKYNEQFF. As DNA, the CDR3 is TGTGCCAGCTCACCACGGGCTAGCGGGAAATACAATGAGCAGTTCTTC.

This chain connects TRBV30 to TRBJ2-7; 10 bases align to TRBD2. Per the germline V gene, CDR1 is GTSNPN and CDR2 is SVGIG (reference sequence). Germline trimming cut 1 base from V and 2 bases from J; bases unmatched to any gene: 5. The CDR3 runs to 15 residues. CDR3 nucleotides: TGTGCCTGGAGTGAATTTAGCGGGAGGCCCTACGAGCAGTACTTC. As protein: CAWSEFSGRPYEQYF.

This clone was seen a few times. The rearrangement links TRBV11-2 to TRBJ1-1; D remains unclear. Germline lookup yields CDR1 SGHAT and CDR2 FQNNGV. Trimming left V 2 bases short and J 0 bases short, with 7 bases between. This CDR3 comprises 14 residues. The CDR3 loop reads CASSLPGMNTEAFF. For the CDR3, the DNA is TGTGCCAGCAGCTTACCGGGTATGAACACTGAAGCTTTCTTT.

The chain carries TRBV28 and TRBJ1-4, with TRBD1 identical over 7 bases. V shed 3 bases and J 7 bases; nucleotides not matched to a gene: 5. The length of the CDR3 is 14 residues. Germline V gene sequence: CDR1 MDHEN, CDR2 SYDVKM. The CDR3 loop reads CASSFSTGSEKLFF. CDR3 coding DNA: TGTGCCAGCAGTTTCTCGACAGGGAGTGAAAAACTGTTTTTT.

The DNA for the CDR3 is TGTGCCAGCAGTTTATGGGGGACTACCAAAACCAACTACGAGCAGTACTTC. Its protein is CASSLWGTTKTNYEQYF. The V gene is TRBV28, the J gene TRBJ2-7; 7 nucleotides line up with TRBD2. The CDR3 totals 17 residues. Per germline, CDR1 MDHEN and CDR2 SYDVKM. The V segment lost 0 bases and the J segment 3 bases; nucleotides outside the gene matches: 11.

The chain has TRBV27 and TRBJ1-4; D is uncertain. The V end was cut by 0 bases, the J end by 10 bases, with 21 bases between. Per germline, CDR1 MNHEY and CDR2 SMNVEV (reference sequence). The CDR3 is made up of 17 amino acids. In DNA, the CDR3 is TGTGCCAGCAGTTTATCGAGACTAACTACAGAGAGTGGAAAACTGTTTTTT. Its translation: CASSLSRLTTESGKLFF.

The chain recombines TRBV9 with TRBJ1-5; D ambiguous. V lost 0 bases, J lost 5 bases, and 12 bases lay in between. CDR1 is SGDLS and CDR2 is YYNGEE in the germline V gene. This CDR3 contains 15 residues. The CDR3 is CASSVEQWVDQPQHF. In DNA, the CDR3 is TGTGCCAGCAGCGTAGAACAGTGGGTGGATCAGCCCCAGCATTTT.

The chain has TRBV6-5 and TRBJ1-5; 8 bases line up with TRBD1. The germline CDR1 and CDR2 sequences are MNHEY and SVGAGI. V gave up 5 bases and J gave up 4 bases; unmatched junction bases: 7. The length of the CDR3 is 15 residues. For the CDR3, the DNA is TGTGCCAGCAGTCCTGACAGGGGTCGGAATCAGCCCCAGCATTTT. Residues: CASSPDRGRNQPQHF.

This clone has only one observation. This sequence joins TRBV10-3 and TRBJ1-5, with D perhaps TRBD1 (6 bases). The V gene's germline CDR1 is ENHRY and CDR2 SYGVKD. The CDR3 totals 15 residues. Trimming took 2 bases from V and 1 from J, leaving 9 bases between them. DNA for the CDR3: TGTGCCATCAGTGAGCGACAGGAGAGCAATCAGCCCCAGCATTTT. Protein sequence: CAISERQESNQPQHF.

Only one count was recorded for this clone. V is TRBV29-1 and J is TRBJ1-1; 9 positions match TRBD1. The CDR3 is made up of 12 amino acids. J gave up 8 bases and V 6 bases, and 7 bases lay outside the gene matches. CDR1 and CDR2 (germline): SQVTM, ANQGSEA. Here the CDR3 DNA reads TGCAGCGTACGTCCCGGGACAGGGGAAGCTTTCTTT. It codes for CSVRPGTGEAFF.

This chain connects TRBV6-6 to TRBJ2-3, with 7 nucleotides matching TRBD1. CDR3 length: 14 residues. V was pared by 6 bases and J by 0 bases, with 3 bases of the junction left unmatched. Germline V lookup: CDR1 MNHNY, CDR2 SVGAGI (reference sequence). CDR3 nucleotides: TGTGCCAGCAGACCAGGGGGAAGCACAGATACGCAGTATTTT. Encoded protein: CASRPGGSTDTQYF.

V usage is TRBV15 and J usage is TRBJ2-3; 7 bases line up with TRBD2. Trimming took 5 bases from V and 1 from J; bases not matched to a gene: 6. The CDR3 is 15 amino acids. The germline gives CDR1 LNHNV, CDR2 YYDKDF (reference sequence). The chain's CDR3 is CATSLGEGGTDTQYF. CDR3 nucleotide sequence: TGTGCCACCAGCCTCGGGGAGGGTGGCACAGATACGCAGTATTTT.

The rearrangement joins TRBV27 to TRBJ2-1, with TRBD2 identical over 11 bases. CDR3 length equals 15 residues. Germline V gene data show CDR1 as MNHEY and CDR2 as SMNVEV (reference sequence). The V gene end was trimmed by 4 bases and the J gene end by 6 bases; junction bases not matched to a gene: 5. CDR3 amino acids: CASSYIAGGVNEQFF. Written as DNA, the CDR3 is TGTGCCAGCAGTTACATAGCGGGAGGGGTCAATGAGCAGTTCTTC.

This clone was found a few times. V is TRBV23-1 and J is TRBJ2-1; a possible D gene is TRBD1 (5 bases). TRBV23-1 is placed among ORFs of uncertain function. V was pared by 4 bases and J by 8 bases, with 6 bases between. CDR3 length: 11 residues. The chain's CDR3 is CASSLGDEQFF. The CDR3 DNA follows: TGCGCCAGCAGTCTAGGGGATGAGCAGTTCTTC.

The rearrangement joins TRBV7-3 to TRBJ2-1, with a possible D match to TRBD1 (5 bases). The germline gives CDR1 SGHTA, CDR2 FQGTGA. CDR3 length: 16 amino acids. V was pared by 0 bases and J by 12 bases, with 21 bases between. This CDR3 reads CASSLTSRQFSSGQFF. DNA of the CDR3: TGTGCCAGCAGCTTAACGTCCCGACAGTTTTCAAGTGGGCAGTTCTTC. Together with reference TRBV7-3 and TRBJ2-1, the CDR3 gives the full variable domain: GAGVSQTPSNKVTEKGKYVELRCDPISGHTALYWYRQSLGQGPEFLIYFQGTGAADDSGLPNDRFFAVRPEGSVSTLKIQRTERGDSAVYLCASSLTSRQFSSGQFFGPGTRLTVL.

The CDR3 is CASSLAGKSSGANVLTF. For the CDR3, the DNA is TGCGCCAGCAGCTTGGCAGGGAAAAGCTCTGGGGCCAACGTCCTGACTTTC. The rearrangement uses TRBV5-1 and TRBJ2-6, with D maybe TRBD1 (5 bases). Between the trimmed V and J ends, which lost 0 bases and 0 bases, there was a span of 10 bases. CDR3 length: 17 residues. Germline lookup yields CDR1 SGHRS and CDR2 YFSETQ.

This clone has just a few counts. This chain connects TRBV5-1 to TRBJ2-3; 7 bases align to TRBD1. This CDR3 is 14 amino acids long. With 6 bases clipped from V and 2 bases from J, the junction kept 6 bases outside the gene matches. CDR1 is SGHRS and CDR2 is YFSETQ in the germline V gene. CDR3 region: CASNRDRITDTQYF. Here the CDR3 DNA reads TGCGCCAGCAACAGGGACAGAATCACAGATACGCAGTATTTT.

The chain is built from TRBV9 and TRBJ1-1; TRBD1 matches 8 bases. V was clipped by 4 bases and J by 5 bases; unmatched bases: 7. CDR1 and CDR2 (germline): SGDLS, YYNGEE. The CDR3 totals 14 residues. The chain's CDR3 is CASSPGQGLTEAFF. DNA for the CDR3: TGTGCCAGCAGCCCCGGACAGGGACTAACTGAAGCTTTCTTT.

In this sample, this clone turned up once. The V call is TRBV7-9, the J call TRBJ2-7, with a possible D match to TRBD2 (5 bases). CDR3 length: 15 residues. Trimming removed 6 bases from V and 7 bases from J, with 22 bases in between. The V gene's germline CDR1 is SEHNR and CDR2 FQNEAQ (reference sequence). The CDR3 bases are TGTGCCAGCAGTCTTCCCCCTACGGGGAAAATTGAGCAGTACTTC. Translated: CASSLPPTGKIEQYF.